Each of the 9 T cell receptor beta chains below was sequenced from the same sample in a study of siplizumab effects on memory and regulatory T cells. TCRdb keeps only in-frame clones here, not all; method: immunoSEQ multiplex PCR. Found here are 50,000 to 70,000 clones, 96% of them singletons; the top ten hold more than 0.075%. The material sequenced was naive CD8+ T cells sorted from blood. The receptor set was obtained from a human donor in good health.

The CDR3 reads CSVETANTEAFF. The CDR3 bases are TGCAGCGTCGAGACGGCGAACACTGAAGCTTTCTTT. This sequence joins TRBV29-1 and TRBJ1-1; D gene unclear. CDR3 length equals 12 residues. V was shortened by 6 bases and J by 1 base, with 9 bases between the two germline ends. Germline CDR1 reads SQVTM; CDR2 reads ANQGSEA. Complete variable domain (other parts from reference TRBV29-1 and TRBJ1-1): SAVISQKPSRDICQRGTSLTIQCQVDSQVTMMFWYRQQPGQSLTLIATANQGSEATYESGFVIDKFPISRPNLTFSTLTVSNMSPEDSSIYLCSVETANTEAFFGQGTRLTVV.

The CDR3 is CASSAGGGAGYTF. CDR3 DNA: TGTGCCAGCAGCGCAGGGGGGGGTGCTGGCTACACCTTC. The chain recombines TRBV9 with TRBJ1-2; 7 bases align to TRBD1. This CDR3 region has 13 residues. Trimming took 3 bases from V and 7 from J; bases not matched to a gene: 6. CDR1 and CDR2 (germline): SGDLS, YYNGEE. The entire variable domain, with the rest obtained from reference TRBV9 and TRBJ1-2, is as follows: DSGVTQTPKHLITATGQRVTLRCSPRSGDLSVYWYQQSLDQGLQFLIQYYNGEERAKGNILERFSAQQFPDLHSELNLSSLELGDSALYFCASSAGGGAGYTFGSGTRLTVV.

The DNA of the CDR3 is TGTGCCAGCAGCTATTCGTCCGGGACAGCGAACACTGAAGCTTTCTTT. Translation: CASSYSSGTANTEAFF. The rearrangement links TRBV6-4 to TRBJ1-1, with 7 bases that match TRBD1. Germline CDR1 is MRHNA and CDR2 is SNTAGT. The CDR3 is 16 amino acids. V shed 6 bases and J 1 base; nucleotides not matched to a gene: 11.

This chain uses TRBV7-9 with TRBJ1-4, with D perhaps TRBD1 (5 bases). V was pared by 5 bases and J by 5 bases, with 15 bases between. Germline V CDR1 and CDR2: SEHNR, FQNEAQ (reference sequence). The CDR3 has 15 amino acids. The CDR3 DNA reads TGTGCCAGCAGCCTTTCAGTGGGGCCGAATGAAAAACTGTTTTTT. Its protein is CASSLSVGPNEKLFF.

The chain combines TRBV19 with TRBJ2-7, with no clear D. The CDR3 sequence is 14 residues long. The germline gives CDR1 LNHDA, CDR2 SQIVND (reference sequence). V lost 3 bases and J 5 bases, leaving 14 bases between the germline ends. The CDR3 loop reads CASSIGLTVNEQYF. The DNA of the CDR3 is TGTGCCAGTAGTATCGGTCTCACGGTAAACGAGCAGTACTTC. Drawing the rest from reference TRBV19 and TRBJ2-7, the complete variable domain is DGGITQSPKYLFRKEGQNVTLSCEQNLNHDAMYWYRQDPGQGLRLIYYSQIVNDFQKGDIAEGYSVSREKKESFPLTVTSAQKNPTAFYLCASSIGLTVNEQYFGPGTRLTVT.

The rearrangement links TRBV2 to TRBJ2-1, with 13 bases lining up with TRBD2. Losses at the gene ends were 1 base for V and 0 bases for J; bases not matched to a gene: 3. The CDR3 covers 18 residues. Germline CDR1 reads SNHLY; CDR2 reads FYNNEI. The CDR3 DNA reads TGTGCCAGCAGTGAAGTACTAGCGGGGGGGAGCTCCTACAATGAGCAGTTCTTC. Translating it yields CASSEVLAGGSSYNEQFF.

The chain carries TRBV29-1 and TRBJ1-2; 9 bases are shared with TRBD1. CDR1 SQVTM and CDR2 ANQGSEA come from the germline V gene. There are 13 residues in the CDR3. J was trimmed by 7 bases and V by 3 bases; bases with no gene match: 6. CDR3 in amino acids: CSVEGDRVRGYTF. For the CDR3, the DNA is TGCAGCGTTGAGGGGGACAGGGTACGTGGCTACACCTTC.

The chain employs TRBV5-4 and TRBJ2-7; D unclear. V lost 0 bases to trimming and J lost 5 bases, with 6 bases between them. The CDR3 is made up of 12 amino acids. Germline V gene lookup returns CDR1 SGHNT and CDR2 YYREEE (reference sequence). Here the CDR3 DNA reads TGTGCCAGCAGCTTGGCCCAAGACGAGCAGTACTTC. It encodes CASSLAQDEQYF.

The genes are TRBV15 and TRBJ2-5; the D is unclear. The ends were cut back, 0 bases at V and 1 base at J, with 9 bases in the middle. CDR1 and CDR2 (germline): LNHNV, YYDKDF (reference sequence). This CDR3 has 15 residues. CDR3 bases: TGTGCCACCAGCAGAGAGCTGGCGATCCAAGAGACCCAGTACTTC. Its protein is CATSRELAIQETQYF. The full variable domain, rest sourced from reference TRBV15 and TRBJ2-5, is DAMVIQNPRYQVTQFGKPVTLSCSQTLNHNVMYWYQQKSSQAPKLLFHYYDKDFNNEADTPDNFQSRRPNTSFCFLDIRSPGLGDTAMYLCATSRELAIQETQYFGPGTRLLVL.